This T cell receptor beta chain is from a study of cytomegalovirus exposure and HLA in healthy donors. PCR used 60 Vbeta primers and 13 Jbeta primers. Produced via immunoSEQ multiplex PCR; TCRdb's table is partial and in-frame only. The sample shows some 56,000 clones, roughly 83% of them seen only once. This CDR3 spans 16 amino acids. Germline V gene sequence: CDR1 SGHAT, CDR2 FQDESV (reference sequence). The junction had 4 bases not matched to a gene; V was cut back by 3 bases and J by 1 base. Note on this clone: Its antigen remains unknown.

General study points: Across donors, sequencing depth was assumed by presence/absence analyses to be roughly uniform. As confirmed in vitro, a few CMV-associated chains were specific for CMV antigens.

The chain employs TRBV11-1 and TRBJ2-2, with TRBD2 matching 8 bases. The sequencing input was PBMCs. The TCR was taken from a human donor in good health. This CDR3 reads CASSFWREVNTGELFF. CDR3 nucleotides: TGTGCCAGCAGCTTTTGGCGGGAGGTGAACACCGGGGAGCTGTTTTTT.